This T cell receptor (beta chain) originates from a study of Ad26.COV2.S vaccination and SARS-CoV-2 variants. Study-level information: Donor got 5x10^10 or 1x10^11 viral particles of Ad26.COV2.S.

Regarding treatment: 19 received Ad26.COV2.S at low or high dose, single or two shots; about 5 received placebo; per-sample allocation not given. Repertoires come from day 63 after the first vaccine or placebo injection. Profiling relied on immunoSEQ multiplex PCR, and the TCRdb table lists in-frame clones only, not all of them. The table lists about 410,000 clones, around 91% of them singletons. The sample here was peripheral blood, taken in a trial of Ad26.COV2.S vaccine versus placebo. The source of this sequence is a person between 18 and 65 years old who received the Ad26.COV2.S COVID-19 vaccine or a placebo.

CDR3 DNA: TGTGCCAGCAGTCAAGCGTGGGGGCGGGAGGTCACCGGGGAGCTGTTTTTT. Protein product: CASSQAWGREVTGELFF. This chain uses TRBV13 with TRBJ2-2, with 8 bases aligning to TRBD2. J was trimmed by 4 bases and V by 6 bases; bases with no gene match: 13. Germline assignment: CDR1 PRHDT and CDR2 FYEKMQ (reference sequence). The CDR3 is 17 residues long.